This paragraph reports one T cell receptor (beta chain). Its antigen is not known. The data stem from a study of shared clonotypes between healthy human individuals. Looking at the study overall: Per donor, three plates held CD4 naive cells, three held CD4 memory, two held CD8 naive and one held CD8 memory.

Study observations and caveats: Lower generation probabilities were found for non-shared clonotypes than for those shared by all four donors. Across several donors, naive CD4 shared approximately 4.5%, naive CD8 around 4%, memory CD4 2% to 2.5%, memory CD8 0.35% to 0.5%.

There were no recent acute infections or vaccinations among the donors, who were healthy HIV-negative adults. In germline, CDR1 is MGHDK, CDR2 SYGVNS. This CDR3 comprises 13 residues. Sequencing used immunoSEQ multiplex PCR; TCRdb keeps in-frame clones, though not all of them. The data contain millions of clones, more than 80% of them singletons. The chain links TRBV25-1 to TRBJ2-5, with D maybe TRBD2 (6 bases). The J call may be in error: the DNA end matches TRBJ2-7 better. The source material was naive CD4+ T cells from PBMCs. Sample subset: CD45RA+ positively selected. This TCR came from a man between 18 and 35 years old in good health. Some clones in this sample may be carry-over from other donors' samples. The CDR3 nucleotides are TGTGCCAGCAGTGTTAGCGGCACCTACGAGCAGTACTTC. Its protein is CASSVSGTYEQYF.